The present T cell receptor beta chain was sequenced within a study of blood T cells in healthy people across ages. Then a second PCR, running about 6 to 12 cycles, was carried out with a sample-barcoded 5' primer and a J-beta primer mix. Using its own MiXCR run on the 5' RACE reads, TCRdb lists one record per CDR3 protein. The repertoire holds about 930,000 distinct CDR3 sequences, with about 27% as singletons. Trimming removed 4 bases from V and 2 bases from J; junction bases left unmatched: 6. The germline CDR1 and CDR2 sequences are SGHAT and FQNNGV. The CDR3 spans 15 residues. These same records also appear under a second study, on T cells of mothers and their children. From that report: The people who donated were three healthy Caucasian mothers and their six children. cDNA synthesis used all extracted RNA, 1.5 ug per 15 ul. Sample barcodes plus 2-4 random nucleotides came from the M1S primer.

The chain uses TRBV11-2 and TRBJ2-7, with 9 bases aligning to TRBD1. Specimen: blood. This sequence originates from a woman aged 40 to 50 in good health. The CDR3 DNA is TGTGCCAGCAGCTCTCCCCGGGACAGGGCCTACGAGCAGTACTTC. This codes for CASSSPRDRAYEQYF.